These T cell receptor beta chains were read from a single sample in a study of low-dose radiotherapy and immunotherapy resistance in tumors. TCRdb re-called the reads through MiXCR, storing one row per CDR3 protein. The profile covers tens of thousands of distinct CDR3 sequences, with roughly 12% appearing a single time and approximately 6.2% taken by the ten largest. Specimen: PBMCs, collected before treatment. The origin of the receptors is a female donor with ovarian cancer. The CDR3 runs from the conserved cysteine through the conserved F or W.

CDR3 length,J gene,V gene,CDR3 protein
16,TRBJ1-2,TRBV19,CATTPKRGWSHYGYTF
13,TRBJ1-1,TRBV6-2/TRBV6-3,CASSKRGNTEAFF
11,TRBJ1-2,TRBV30,CAWRLMDGYTF
14,TRBJ2-1,TRBV5-4,CASSSAGVLNEQFF
15,TRBJ1-4,TRBV6-5,CASSQAGRANEKLFF
10,TRBJ2-5,TRBV30,CAWSEETQYF
13,TRBJ1-2,TRBV10-3,CAISESGNYGYTF
14,TRBJ1-1,TRBV18,CASSRQDSNTEAFF
15,TRBJ2-7,TRBV28,CASSSRASGPYEQYF
14,TRBJ2-1,TRBV7-2,CASSLGVLYNEQFF
16,TRBJ2-2,TRBV25-1,CASSERPGGSAGELFF
15,TRBJ2-5,TRBV14,CASSQFQNLQETQYF
15,TRBJ1-2,TRBV3-1,CASSPGGIPNYGYTF
14,TRBJ2-7,TRBV12-3/TRBV12-4,CASSFQGLIYEQYF
17,TRBJ2-1,TRBV5-1,CASSLRVGTSGSNEQFF
15,TRBJ2-4,TRBV19,CASSSLAGNKNIQYF
15,TRBJ1-2,TRBV15,CATSRDGQEAEGYTF
15,TRBJ1-5,TRBV19,CASSRTGVGNQPQHF
14,TRBJ2-7,TRBV7-2,CASSRAGQSYEQYF
14,TRBJ2-5,TRBV28,CASSLSGGGETQYF
12,TRBJ1-4,TRBV20-1,CSPGFHNEKLFF
18,TRBJ2-2,TRBV7-9,CASSPGTSGGLNTGELFF
16,TRBJ2-3,TRBV9,CASSVGTSGISDTQYF
15,TRBJ2-1,TRBV18,CASSPLLGENGEQFF
14,TRBJ1-2,TRBV28,CASSLAPGDRGYTF
14,TRBJ1-1,TRBV19,CATRDRGMNTEAFF
15,TRBJ2-7,TRBV4-1,CASSHGTVAPYEQYF
15,TRBJ2-2,TRBV30,CAWSVRTGYTGELFF
16,TRBJ2-3,TRBV20-1,CSARAAAGGPTDTQYF
17,TRBJ1-6,TRBV5-4,CASSLGGKSSYNSPLHF
16,TRBJ2-1,TRBV5-1,CASSLTSSLWLAEQFF
12,TRBJ2-7,TRBV27,CASSSLGYEQYF
16,TRBJ2-2,TRBV5-6,CASSSGTGGRTGELFF
15,TRBJ2-5,TRBV6-4,CASSKTSGDQETQYF
15,TRBJ1-5,TRBV27,CASNPGQGYNQPQHF
14,TRBJ2-2,TRBV11-3,CATSSGSNTGELFF
14,TRBJ1-5,TRBV6-6,CASHSGGSNQPQHF
14,TRBJ1-2,TRBV5-1,CASSLGIQNYGYTF
15,TRBJ2-7,TRBV28,CASSLWEGRLDEQYF